This TCR beta chain was identified during a study of neurological immune-mediated disorders. Time point specified: longitudinal time-point 2. The cDNA was synthesized by means of template-switch 5'RACE, which was carried out with 10-nucleotide random UMIs. In TCRdb, the 5' RACE reads were re-called with MiXCR into one record per CDR3 protein. This sample has approximately 82,000 distinct CDR3 sequences, with around 14% found just once. From germline, CDR1 is SNHLY and CDR2 FYNNEI. The CDR3 extends over 12 amino acids. The ends were cut back, 5 bases at V and 7 bases at J, with 11 bases in the middle. Source material: PBMCs. This receptor was identified in a female donor with HTLV-1-associated myelopathy (HAM/TSP). V and J are TRBV2 and TRBJ2-5; D is unresolved. The DNA of the CDR3 is TGTGCCAGCAGTCGTAGTTATGGGACCCAGTACTTC. Amino acid sequence: CASSRSYGTQYF. Full variable domain (missing parts from reference TRBV2 and TRBJ2-5): EPEVTQTPSHQVTQMGQEVILRCVPISNHLYFYWYRQILGQKVEFLVSFYNNEISEKSEIFDDQFSVERPDGSNFTLKIRSTKLEDSAMYFCASSRSYGTQYFGPGTRLLVL.